This is a list of T cell receptor beta chains from one sample in a study of molecular identifiers for immune sequencing clone quantification. TCRdb reprocessed the PCR reads with MiXCR, giving one entry per CDR3 protein. There are tens of thousands of distinct CDR3 sequences in the sample; about 24% occur only once, and about 0.91% lies in the top ten. Sequencing was done on a sample of naive CD8+ T cells from blood, with Jurkat cell RNA spiked in. All receptors come from a human donor in good health. Some libraries in this study had Jurkat cell RNA spiked in. Both conserved end residues are part of each CDR3. The D gene is left open where the match is weak. For some rows the clone size is stated as once, few or many, or as a class when expanded; others skip it.

TRBV28	many	TRBJ2-1	.	CASSAYGADEQFF	TGTGCCAGCAGCGCCTACGGGGCGGATGAGCAGTTCTTC
TRBV27	many	TRBJ2-5	TRBD1	CASRNAGGVKTQYF	TGTGCCAGCAGGAATGCAGGGGGCGTGAAGACCCAGTACTTC
TRBV20-1	many	TRBJ2-6	TRBD1	CSARDSGRGTTGANVLTF	TGCAGTGCTAGAGATTCTGGCAGGGGGACGACAGGGGCCAACGTCCTGACTTTC
TRBV28	many	TRBJ2-7	.	CASSPGGDYEQYF	TGTGCCAGCAGCCCAGGCGGGGATTACGAGCAGTACTTC
TRBV5-6	.	TRBJ2-5	.	CASSNRQGREPQYF	TGCGCCAGCAGCAACAGACAGGGCCGGGAGCCCCAGTACTTC
TRBV7-3	many	TRBJ2-1	.	CASSAQHRDNEQFF	TGTGCCAGCAGCGCCCAACACAGGGACAATGAGCAGTTCTTC
TRBV13	.	TRBJ1-2	.	CASSLGSPYGYTF	TGTGCCAGCAGCTTAGGGAGCCCCTATGGCTACACCTTC
TRBV4-1	.	TRBJ2-1	TRBD2	CASSPGPSGNYNEQFF	TGCGCCAGCAGCCCAGGTCCAAGCGGGAACTACAATGAGCAGTTCTTC
TRBV7-9	.	TRBJ2-7	TRBD2	CASSHTSGSSYEQYF	TGTGCCAGCAGCCATACTAGCGGTAGCTCCTACGAGCAGTACTTC
TRBV6-2/TRBV6-3	few	TRBJ2-1	TRBD1	CASSYEAGGYNEQFF	TGTGCCAGCAGTTACGAGGCAGGGGGCTACAATGAGCAGTTCTTC
TRBV9	.	TRBJ1-1	TRBD1	CAGSARTGDPMSTEAFF	TGTGCCGGCAGCGCACGAACAGGGGACCCCATGAGCACTGAAGCTTTCTTT
TRBV27	.	TRBJ1-1	TRBD1	CAGSPQGAYTEAFF	TGTGCCGGCAGTCCCCAGGGGGCTTACACTGAAGCTTTCTTT
TRBV6-2/TRBV6-3	few	TRBJ2-7	.	CASSRTYEQYF	TGTGCCAGCAGCCGAACCTACGAGCAGTACTTC
TRBV12-3/TRBV12-4	many	TRBJ2-1	TRBD1	CASSLTWTGELGNEQFF	TGTGCCAGCAGTCTCACGTGGACAGGGGAACTGGGTAATGAGCAGTTCTTC
TRBV6-1	medium-sized	TRBJ2-3	.	CASSEGSAGAFTDTQYF	TGTGCCAGCAGTGAAGGTTCGGCGGGGGCCTTCACAGATACGCAGTATTTT
TRBV19	many	TRBJ2-7	.	CASSALASSYEQYF	TGTGCCAGTAGCGCCTTGGCTAGCTCCTACGAGCAGTACTTC
TRBV7-9	many	TRBJ2-7	.	CASSSPIGGTEQYF	TGTGCCAGCAGCTCGCCCATAGGTGGGACAGAGCAGTACTTC